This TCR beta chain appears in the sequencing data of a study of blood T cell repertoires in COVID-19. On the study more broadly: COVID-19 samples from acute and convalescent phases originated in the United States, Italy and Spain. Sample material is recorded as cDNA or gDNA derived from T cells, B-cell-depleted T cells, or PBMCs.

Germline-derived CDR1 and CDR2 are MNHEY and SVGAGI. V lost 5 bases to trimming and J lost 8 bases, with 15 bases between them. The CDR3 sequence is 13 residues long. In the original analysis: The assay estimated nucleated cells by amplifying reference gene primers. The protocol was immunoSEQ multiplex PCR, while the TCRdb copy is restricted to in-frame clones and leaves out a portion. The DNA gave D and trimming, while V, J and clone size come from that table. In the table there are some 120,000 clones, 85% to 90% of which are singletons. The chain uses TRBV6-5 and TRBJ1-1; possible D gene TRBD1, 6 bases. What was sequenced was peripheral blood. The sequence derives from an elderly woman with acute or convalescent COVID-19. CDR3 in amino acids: CASSNRQASEAFF. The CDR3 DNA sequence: TGTGCCAGCAGTAACCGACAGGCTTCAGAAGCTTTCTTT.